Presented here are 17 T cell receptor beta chains from one specimen sequenced in a study of immune evolution from preneoplasia to lung adenocarcinoma. Libraries were prepared by immunoSEQ multiplex PCR; TCRdb keeps only in-frame clonotypes and omits some of them. The data contain 4,500 to 5,500 clones, about four fifths of them singletons. Sample: FFPE normal lung tissue adjacent to the tumor. Receptors originate from a person between 45 and 75 years old with lung adenocarcinoma.

This clone was picked up a small number of times. The chain uses TRBV30 and TRBJ1-4, with unresolved D. This CDR3 spans 12 amino acids. The V gene lost 8 bases and the J gene lost 7 bases, with 14 bases spanning the gap. Germline lookup yields CDR1 GTSNPN and CDR2 SVGIG (reference sequence). The CDR3 protein is CAGGVRREKLFF. CDR3 DNA: TGTGCCGGTGGGGTTCGGCGTGAAAAACTGTTTTTT.

The J gene is TRBJ2-4, the V gene TRBV5-1; a possible D gene is TRBD2 (6 bases). CDR3 size: 21 residues. Between the trimmed V and J ends, which lost 9 bases and 0 bases, there was a span of 34 bases. Germline loops: CDR1 SGHRS, CDR2 YFSETQ. CDR3: CATPRGGWFLRIIIAKNIQYF. In DNA, the CDR3 is TGCGCCACCCCCCGAGGAGGGTGGTTCCTCCGCATTATAATAGCCAAAAACATTCAGTACTTC.

The V call is TRBV18, the J call TRBJ2-3; maybe TRBD2 (6 bases). The CDR3 is 15 residues long. From germline, CDR1 is KGHSH and CDR2 LQKENI. Trimming left V 1 base short and J 0 bases short, with 8 bases between. The DNA of the CDR3 is TGTGCCAGCTCACCACTAGCGGCTAGCACAGATACGCAGTATTTT. Encoded protein: CASSPLAASTDTQYF.

This clone was recorded once. J is TRBJ2-7 and V is TRBV28; weak D call: TRBD1 (6 bases). The CDR3 length is 16 residues. The ends were cut back, 5 bases at V and 2 bases at J, with 19 bases in the middle. Germline V gives CDR1 MDHEN, CDR2 SYDVKM. CDR3 DNA: TGTGCCAGCAGTAGACCCTCCGGGACATCACCCTACGAGCAGTACTTC. This gives the protein CASSRPSGTSPYEQYF.

The chain is built from TRBV9 and TRBJ2-3, with 10 nucleotides matching TRBD2. CDR1 and CDR2 from the germline V gene are SGDLS and YYNGEE. The CDR3 loop spans 17 amino acids. The V segment lost 0 bases and the J segment 4 bases; nucleotides outside the gene matches: 8. The CDR3 here is CASSVDPSGSNADTQYF. The CDR3 coding sequence is TGTGCCAGCAGCGTAGACCCTAGCGGGAGTAACGCAGATACGCAGTATTTT.

V is TRBV28 and J is TRBJ2-2, with D uncertain. Germline V gene lookup returns CDR1 MDHEN and CDR2 SYDVKM. V lost 2 bases to trimming and J lost 6 bases, with 13 bases between them. The CDR3 is made up of 15 amino acids. DNA of the CDR3: TGTGCCAGCAGTTTAAATGGTAGACTTGCCGGGGAGCTGTTTTTT. Amino acid sequence: CASSLNGRLAGELFF.

The rearrangement joins TRBV30 to TRBJ2-5; D is ambiguous. CDR3 length equals 10 residues. The V gene lost 2 bases and the J gene lost 10 bases, with 8 bases spanning the gap. CDR1 is GTSNPN, CDR2 SVGIG, per germline (reference sequence). The CDR3 DNA reads as TGTGCCTGGAGTCACCGAGACCAGTACTTC. Its protein is CAWSHRDQYF.

The rearrangement links TRBV5-4 to TRBJ1-2; 8 bases are a match to TRBD1. CDR3 length: 17 amino acids. CDR1 SGHNT and CDR2 YYREEE come from the germline V gene (reference sequence). The ends lost 4 bases at V and 8 bases at J; junction bases unmatched: 19. The CDR3 protein is CASSPAQGGQQIRGYTF. The CDR3 bases are TGTGCCAGCAGCCCCGCACAGGGGGGTCAGCAGATTCGCGGCTACACCTTC.

The rearrangement links TRBV28 to TRBJ1-5; no clear D. Trimming took 8 bases from V and 2 from J, leaving 16 bases between them. In germline, CDR1 is MDHEN, CDR2 SYDVKM. The CDR3 extends over 15 amino acids. The CDR3 sequence: CASHMGFGGNQPQHF. CDR3 in DNA: TGTGCCAGCCATATGGGCTTTGGCGGCAATCAGCCCCAGCATTTT.

This chain connects TRBV19 to TRBJ2-3; 14 bases are a match to TRBD2. Germline V lookup: CDR1 LNHDA, CDR2 SQIVND (reference sequence). This CDR3 has 22 amino acids. With V trimmed by 3 bases and J by 2 bases, 19 bases remained unmatched. CDR3: CASSIGIAGLAGEEGHTDTQYF. The CDR3 nucleotides read TGTGCCAGTAGTATCGGTATCGCGGGACTAGCGGGAGAGGAGGGGCACACAGATACGCAGTATTTT.

The J gene is TRBJ2-6, the V gene TRBV30; 7 nucleotides align to TRBD1. CDR1 is GTSNPN, CDR2 SVGIG, per germline (reference sequence). The V gene end was trimmed by 2 bases and the J gene end by 2 bases; junction bases not matched to a gene: 3. The CDR3 extends over 15 amino acids. The CDR3 reads CAWSTGVAGANVLTF. The CDR3 coding sequence is TGTGCCTGGAGTACAGGGGTAGCTGGGGCCAACGTCCTGACTTTC.

The V call is TRBV5-1, the J call TRBJ2-3, with D tentatively TRBD2 (6 bases). The ends were cut back, 4 bases at V and 4 bases at J, with 13 bases in the middle. CDR3 length: 14 residues. Germline CDR1 SGHRS, CDR2 YFSETQ. DNA for the CDR3: TGCGCCAGCAGCCCAACTAGCTCCCCAGATACGCAGTATTTT. Translation gives CASSPTSSPDTQYF.

This clone was seen a few times. The CDR3 here is CASSMGSRTGTQYF. The CDR3 DNA reads TGTGCCAGTAGTATGGGCAGCCGTACAGGGACCCAGTACTTC. The rearrangement links TRBV19 to TRBJ2-5; weak D call: TRBD1 (5 bases). From germline, CDR1 is LNHDA and CDR2 SQIVND (reference sequence). The V and J ends lost 3 bases and 7 bases respectively, with 15 bases between them. This CDR3 spans 14 amino acids.

The J gene is TRBJ1-2, the V gene TRBV5-4; 8 bases are a match to TRBD1. This CDR3 comprises 13 residues. Unmatched junction bases numbered 2, after V lost 4 bases and J lost 3 bases. The germline gives CDR1 SGHNT, CDR2 YYREEE (reference sequence). The chain's CDR3 is CASSEDRDYGYTF. In DNA, the CDR3 is TGTGCCAGCAGCGAGGACAGGGACTATGGCTACACCTTC. The variable domain in full, with the rest retrieved from reference TRBV5-4 and TRBJ1-2, is ETGVTQSPTHLIKTRGQQVTLRCSSQSGHNTVSWYQQALGQGPQFIFQYYREEENGRGNFPPRFSGLQFPNYSSELNVNALELDDSALYLCASSEDRDYGYTFGSGTRLTVV.

V gene TRBV14 combines with J gene TRBJ1-2, with D hard to call. CDR3 size: 13 residues. Between the trimmed V and J ends, which lost 6 bases and 2 bases, there was a span of 10 bases. Germline loops: CDR1 SGHDN, CDR2 FVKESK. CDR3 loop: CASSSGYNYGYTF. Here the CDR3 DNA reads TGTGCCAGCAGTTCCGGGTACAACTATGGCTACACCTTC.

The CDR3 is CASRDTGRTDTQYF. The CDR3 coding sequence is TGTGCCAGCAGGGACACGGGACGTACAGATACGCAGTATTTT. The chain links TRBV2 to TRBJ2-3; D is tentatively TRBD1 or TRBD2 (5 bases each). CDR1 is SNHLY and CDR2 is FYNNEI in the germline V gene. CDR3 length: 14 residues. V was clipped by 6 bases and J by 3 bases, with 13 bases between them.

The chain combines TRBV5-1 with TRBJ1-2; a weak D match, TRBD1 (5 bases). V lost 4 bases and J lost 6, with 19 bases in between. The CDR3 spans 15 residues. CDR1 and CDR2 from the germline V gene are SGHRS and YFSETQ. CDR3 sequence (DNA): TGCGCCAGCAGCCCAGGAGGAGGGGCGTCCAATGGCTACACCTTC. Encoded protein: CASSPGGGASNGYTF.